The 26 T cell receptor beta chains presented below share a single source sample, sequenced in a study of blood T cells in healthy people across ages. Together with a sample-barcoded 5' primer, a J-beta primer mix was included in a second PCR lasting about 6 to 12 cycles. TCRdb recomputed calls from the 5' RACE reads with MiXCR, one row per CDR3 protein. The repertoire holds approximately 1,000,000 distinct CDR3 sequences, with under 45% as singletons. Material for sequencing was blood. The receptor set was obtained from a woman aged 60 to 75 in good health.

This clonotype was observed a few times. The gene calls are TRBV12-3 or TRBV12-4 and TRBJ2-1; D not resolved. V lost 5 bases, J lost 2 bases, and 10 bases lay in between. The CDR3 has 14 amino acids. This chain's CDR3 is CASSPLGPYNEQFF. CDR3 coding DNA: TGTGCCAGCAGTCCCTTAGGACCCTACAATGAGCAGTTCTTC.

The chain couples TRBV29-1 to TRBJ1-4; TRBD1 matches at 7 bases. The V and J ends lost 3 bases and 4 bases, in that order; junction bases with no gene match: 2. The CDR3 contains 13 residues. The V gene's germline CDR1 is SQVTM and CDR2 ANQGSEA. CDR3 coding DNA: TGCAGCGTTGATACAGGGGTTAATGAAAAACTGTTTTTT. This codes for CSVDTGVNEKLFF.

Comment on this clonotype: One end of the junction fails to match germline, which may point to a read error. The chain recombines TRBV7-6 with TRBJ2-5; 9 positions agree with TRBD1. From germline, CDR1 is SGHVS and CDR2 FNYEAQ. The CDR3 is made up of 16 amino acids. CDR3 sequence: CANSSSRGQGRETQYF. CDR3 nucleotide sequence: TGTGCCAACAGCTCCTCCCGTGGACAGGGGAGAGAGACCCAGTACTTC.

The chain employs TRBV7-3 and TRBJ2-1; D is uncertain. The J call is in doubt because the DNA end fits TRBJ2-7 better. The CDR3 spans 17 residues. CDR1 and CDR2 (germline): SGHTA, FQGTGA. The CDR3 loop reads CASSLVRGSSSYNEQYF. CDR3 sequence (DNA): TGTGCCAGCAGCTTAGTACGTGGGTCCAGCTCCTACAATGAGCAGTACTTC.

This clonotype appeared a few times. J is TRBJ1-2 and V is TRBV5-1; D remains unclear. Germline V gene sequence: CDR1 SGHRS, CDR2 YFSETQ. V lost 1 base to trimming and J lost 3 bases, with 7 bases between them. The CDR3 has 13 residues. CDR3 residues: CASSLSADYGYTF. The CDR3, as DNA: TGCGCCAGCAGCTTGTCCGCGGACTATGGCTACACCTTC.

This clonotype was seen only a few times. V and J are TRBV5-1 and TRBJ2-3; maybe TRBD2 (6 bases). This CDR3 has 15 amino acids. V gave up 4 bases and J gave up 1 base, with 13 bases separating them. Germline CDR1 is SGHRS and CDR2 is YFSETQ. The CDR3 protein is CASSHRECCTDTQYF. The CDR3 DNA is TGCGCCAGCAGCCACCGGGAGTGTTGCACAGATACGCAGTATTTT.

CDR3 amino acids: CASSKVGAGDYEQYF. In DNA, the CDR3 is TGTGCCAGCAGCAAAGTCGGGGCAGGAGACTACGAGCAGTACTTC. This chain uses TRBV21-1 with TRBJ2-7; the table's TRBD1 call for D was not verified on the DNA. TRBV21-1 represents a pseudogene. This CDR3 has 15 residues.

This clonotype was observed a handful of times. The rearrangement links TRBV9 to TRBJ2-7; maybe TRBD1 (6 bases). The CDR3 covers 15 residues. V was clipped by 0 bases and J by 2 bases, with 12 bases between them. Looked up from germline, CDR1 is SGDLS and CDR2 is YYNGEE. Written as DNA, the CDR3 is TGTGCCAGCAGCGTAGGGGCAGGGGTTACCTACGAGCAGTACTTC. It is translated as CASSVGAGVTYEQYF. The entire variable domain, with the rest obtained from reference TRBV9 and TRBJ2-7, is as follows: DSGVTQTPKHLITATGQRVTLRCSPRSGDLSVYWYQQSLDQGLQFLIQYYNGEERAKGNILERFSAQQFPDLHSELNLSSLELGDSALYFCASSVGAGVTYEQYFGPGTRLTVT.

V and J are TRBV30 and TRBJ2-2, with 8 bases matching TRBD2. Per germline, CDR1 GTSNPN and CDR2 SVGIG (reference sequence). The V segment lost 6 bases and the J segment 5 bases; nucleotides outside the gene matches: 8. The CDR3 spans 14 residues. CDR3 in DNA: TGTGCCTGCCCGGGACTAGGAGGGACCGGGGAGCTGTTTTTT. Encoded protein: CACPGLGGTGELFF.

The J gene is TRBJ1-2, the V gene TRBV20-1; the match to TRBD1 covers 8 bases. J lost 4 bases, V lost 3 bases, and 4 bases had no gene match. The CDR3 runs 13 residues. Germline V lookup: CDR1 DFQATT, CDR2 SNEGSKA (reference sequence). CDR3 region: CSASAGGGYGYTF. DNA of the CDR3: TGCAGTGCTAGTGCAGGGGGCGGCTATGGCTACACCTTC.

The J gene is TRBJ2-3, the V gene TRBV6-1; TRBD1 aligns across 8 bases. The ends lost 2 bases at V and 5 bases at J; junction bases unmatched: 3. Germline V gene lookup returns CDR1 MNHNS and CDR2 SASEGT. The CDR3 spans 14 residues. The CDR3 loop reads CASSEQGARDTQYF. CDR3 sequence (DNA): TGTGCCAGCAGTGAACAGGGGGCCAGAGATACGCAGTATTTT.

This sequence joins TRBV30 and TRBJ2-5; TRBD1 aligns across 7 bases. Trimming took 2 bases from V and 5 from J; bases not matched to a gene: 14. This CDR3 comprises 16 residues. Germline V CDR1 and CDR2: GTSNPN, SVGIG (reference sequence). Here the CDR3 reads CAWSRFGGLGGETQYF. The DNA for the CDR3 is TGTGCCTGGAGTAGGTTCGGCGGCCTAGGGGGCGAGACCCAGTACTTC.

This clonotype appeared a few times. The rearrangement joins TRBV25-1 to TRBJ1-6; no definite D call. Germline CDR1 and CDR2: MGHDK and SYGVNS. The CDR3 is 12 amino acids. V lost 6 bases, J lost 11 bases, and 11 bases lay in between. CDR3 amino acids: CASSGVVPPLHF. In DNA, the CDR3 is TGTGCCAGCAGCGGAGTCGTACCACCCCTCCACTTT.

CDR3 sequence reads: CASSGTQDSYNEQFF. The CDR3 nucleotides are TGTGCCAGCAGCGGAACACAAGACTCCTACAATGAGCAGTTCTTC. V usage is TRBV7-9 and J usage is TRBJ2-1; D call uncertain. The CDR3 covers 15 residues. The germline V gene encodes CDR1 SEHNR and CDR2 FQNEAQ (reference sequence). Trimming pared 5 bases from V and 0 bases from J, leaving 11 bases between. The whole variable domain, remainder taken from reference TRBV7-9 and TRBJ2-1, is DTGVSQNPRHKITKRGQNVTFRCDPISEHNRLYWYRQTLGQGPEFLTYFQNEAQLEKSRLLSDRFSAERPKGSFSTLEIQRTEQGDSAMYLCASSGTQDSYNEQFFGPGTRLTVL.

The CDR3 bases are TGTGCCAGCACGAGGATGGGGCCCCCTAATAACTATGGCTACACCTTC. Translation gives CASTRMGPPNNYGYTF. V usage is TRBV9 and J usage is TRBJ1-2, with TRBD1 as a possible D gene (5 bases). Trimming removed 6 bases at V and 1 base at J, with 19 bases between. Germline V gives CDR1 SGDLS, CDR2 YYNGEE. The CDR3 is 16 residues long.

This clonotype was seen repeatedly, ten times or more. This chain links TRBV4-2 with TRBJ1-2, with D perhaps matching TRBD1 (5 bases). The CDR3 extends over 15 amino acids. CDR1 and CDR2 from the germline V gene are LGHNA and YNFKEQ. V lost 0 bases and J lost 4, with 12 bases in between. For the CDR3, the DNA is TGTGCCAGCAGCCAAGATCTGGAGACAGCCTATGGCTACACCTTC. Residues: CASSQDLETAYGYTF.

This clonotype was recorded many times. This chain links TRBV7-3 with TRBJ2-1; no firm D call. Per germline, CDR1 SGHTA and CDR2 FQGTGA. The CDR3 contains 15 residues. The V end lost 0 bases, the J end lost 4 bases, and 10 bases lay between the germline ends. The CDR3 sequence is CASSLTVDGYNEQFF. DNA for the CDR3: TGTGCCAGCAGCTTAACAGTAGACGGGTACAATGAGCAGTTCTTC.

The J gene is TRBJ2-3, the V gene TRBV4-1; 8 nucleotides match TRBD2. CDR3 length: 14 amino acids. The trim removed 9 bases at V and 3 bases at J, leaving 8 bases unmatched. CDR1 is MGHRA and CDR2 is YSYEKL in the germline V gene. The CDR3 nucleotides are TGCGCCAGTGAAGACGGGAGGGGGACAGATACGCAGTATTTT. This gives the protein CASEDGRGTDTQYF.

Concerning this clonotype: Germline is not matched at one junction end, which may reflect a read error. The gene calls are TRBV30 and TRBJ1-2, with a tentative D call TRBD1 (5 bases). The CDR3 covers 14 residues. Per the germline V gene, CDR1 is GTSNPN and CDR2 is SVGIG (reference sequence). The CDR3 DNA reads TGTGCCTGGAGTGGGGAACAGGTCAACTATGGCTACATCTTC. This translates into CAWSGEQVNYGYIF.

This rearrangement joins TRBV5-1 to TRBJ2-7, with D possibly being TRBD2 (6 bases). With 4 bases removed from V and 2 bases from J, the gap between germline ends came to 19 bases. Germline V gene data show CDR1 as SGHRS and CDR2 as YFSETQ. The CDR3 totals 16 residues. CDR3 residues: CASSHAGPSSAYEQYF. CDR3 sequence (DNA): TGCGCCAGCAGCCACGCCGGACCTTCTAGCGCCTACGAGCAGTACTTC.

The rearrangement joins TRBV7-9 to TRBJ1-1, with 9 positions matching TRBD1. V dropped 5 bases and J dropped 1; count of bases not matched to a gene: 8. The CDR3 length is 16 residues. Germline V gives CDR1 SEHNR, CDR2 FQNEAQ (reference sequence). The CDR3, as DNA: TGTGCCAGCAGCACCTACCAGGGACAGGGGAACACTGAAGCTTTCTTT. Protein sequence: CASSTYQGQGNTEAFF.

V usage is TRBV29-1 and J usage is TRBJ2-1, with D possibly called TRBD1 or TRBD2 (5 bases each). CDR1 and CDR2 (germline): SQVTM, ANQGSEA. This CDR3 has 14 amino acids. V was cut by 2 bases and J by 9 bases, with 17 bases left in between. CDR3 loop: CSVESHGKQGEQFF. The CDR3 DNA sequence: TGCAGCGTTGAATCTCACGGGAAGCAGGGTGAGCAGTTCTTC.

The chain recombines TRBV6-5 with TRBJ2-1; 10 bases are shared with TRBD2. The CDR3 runs to 17 residues. CDR1 and CDR2 from the germline V gene are MNHEY and SVGAGI. With 0 bases clipped from V and 4 bases from J, the junction kept 6 bases outside the gene matches. The CDR3 DNA follows: TGTGCCAGCAGTTACTCTCCTCTAGCGGGGGTTTACAATGAGCAGTTCTTC. This sequence encodes CASSYSPLAGVYNEQFF.

The rearrangement joins TRBV12-3 or TRBV12-4 to TRBJ2-1; 10 nucleotides line up with TRBD2. This CDR3 has 15 amino acids. J lost 8 bases, V lost 5 bases, and 9 bases had no gene match. The CDR3 coding sequence is TGTGCCAGCAGTCGACTAGCGGGCACTTTCGATGAGCAGTTCTTC. Encoded protein: CASSRLAGTFDEQFF.

The chain is built from TRBV12-3 or TRBV12-4 and TRBJ2-1; 9 bases are a match to TRBD2. The CDR3 has 15 amino acids. The J segment lost 10 bases and the V segment lost 0 bases, leaving 7 bases of the junction unmatched. The CDR3 here is CASSLASGRNVEQFF. CDR3 coding DNA: TGTGCCAGCAGTTTAGCTAGCGGGAGAAATGTGGAGCAGTTCTTC.

The chain couples TRBV6-2 or TRBV6-3 to TRBJ2-5, with 10 bases aligning to TRBD2. CDR3 length equals 17 residues. Germline-derived CDR1 and CDR2 are MNHEY and SVGEGT. V gave up 2 bases and J gave up 5 bases; unmatched junction bases: 11. CDR3 sequence reads: CASSYALTSGFAETQYF. The CDR3 DNA is TGTGCCAGCAGTTACGCCCTGACTAGCGGGTTTGCCGAGACCCAGTACTTC.